A selection of T cell receptor beta chains follows, all from one sample in a study of cytomegalovirus exposure and HLA in healthy donors. Clones were sequenced by immunoSEQ multiplex PCR, and TCRdb holds only the in-frame ones, with some missing. The table includes over 110,000 clones, roughly nine tenths detected once. Sequencing was performed on PBMCs. These TCRs come from a man between 18 and 35 years old in good health and CMV-seronegative. CDR3s include the opening cysteine and the closing phenylalanine or tryptophan. D genes are given only for firm matches. The size field is filled for only some rows; it gives once, few, many or a size class.

>NA|TRBV25-1|TRBJ1-6|TRBD1
CASSGTGDSYNSPLHF
TGTGCCAGCAGTGGGACAGGGGACTCCTATAATTCACCCCTCCACTTT
>once|TRBV5-8|TRBJ2-7|TRBD1
CASSSDRGAYEQYF
TGTGCCAGCAGCTCCGACAGGGGGGCCTACGAGCAGTACTTC
>NA|TRBV7-2|TRBJ2-1|NA
CASSSYLKNEQFF
TGTGCCAGCAGCTCCTATCTTAAGAATGAGCAGTTCTTC
>NA|TRBV7-2|TRBJ2-1|NA
CASGYRTPQGEQFF
TGTGCCAGCGGGTACCGGACACCCCAGGGGGAGCAGTTCTTC
>NA|TRBV9|TRBJ2-5|TRBD2
CASSHPGGEGGPLETQYF
TGTGCCAGCAGCCACCCGGGGGGAGAGGGAGGGCCCTTGGAGACCCAGTACTTC
>NA|TRBV25-1|TRBJ2-2|NA
CASSEYREETGATGELFF
TGTGCCAGCAGTGAATATCGGGAGGAGACAGGGGCCACCGGGGAGCTGTTTTTT
>once|TRBV5-1|TRBJ2-1|TRBD1
CASSLDRGNEQFF
TGCGCCAGCAGCTTGGACAGGGGGAATGAGCAGTTCTTC
>NA|TRBV7-6|TRBJ1-1|NA
CASSRPPGETNTEAFF
TGTGCCAGCAGTCGCCCCCCAGGGGAAACGAACACTGAAGCTTTCTTT
>NA|TRBV9|TRBJ1-5|NA
CASSVDGVYQPQHF
TGTGCCAGCAGCGTAGACGGGGTTTACCAGCCCCAGCATTTT
>NA|TRBV7-9|TRBJ2-3|NA
CASSRQGGGRYF
TGTGCCAGCAGCCGGCAGGGGGGAGGCAGGTATTTT
>NA|TRBV29-1|TRBJ2-7|NA
CSVHTGLGEQYF
TGCAGCGTTCATACAGGCCTGGGGGAGCAGTACTTC
>NA|TRBV9|TRBJ2-2|NA
CASSVQGLRNTGELFF
TGTGCCAGCAGCGTACAGGGTTTACGGAACACCGGGGAGCTGTTTTTT
>NA|TRBV19|TRBJ1-2|NA
CASSGRKGRGKNYGYTF
TGTGCCAGTAGTGGAAGGAAGGGACGCGGGAAAAACTATGGCTACACCTTC
>NA|TRBV7-2|TRBJ2-7|NA
CASSPRKGRGDYEQYF
TGTGCCAGCAGCCCTCGGAAGGGAAGGGGTGACTACGAGCAGTACTTC
>NA|TRBV28|TRBJ2-7|NA
CASSSVLYEQYF
TGTGCCAGCAGTTCGGTCCTCTACGAGCAGTACTTC
>NA|TRBV7-9|TRBJ2-3|NA
CASSPTSTSTDTQYF
TGTGCCAGCAGCCCAACTAGCACTAGCACAGATACGCAGTATTTT
>NA|TRBV30|TRBJ2-7|TRBD2
CAWALAGGNYEQYF
TGTGCCTGGGCACTAGCGGGAGGTAACTACGAGCAGTACTTC
>NA|TRBV7-9|TRBJ2-5|NA
CASSLSQAQETQYF
TGTGCCAGCAGCTTAAGCCAAGCACAAGAGACCCAGTACTTC
>NA|TRBV18|TRBJ2-7|NA
CASSLGTAGYEQYF
TGTGCCAGCTCTCTCGGGACTGCAGGGTACGAGCAGTACTTC
>NA|TRBV5-1|TRBJ2-1|TRBD2
CASSPPGGGGAGEQFF
TGCGCCAGCAGCCCACCAGGTGGCGGGGGGGCTGGTGAGCAGTTCTTC
>NA|TRBV5-6|TRBJ2-3|NA
CASSSPRGGTDTQYF
TGTGCCAGCAGTTCACCCAGGGGTGGCACAGATACGCAGTATTTT
>NA|TRBV5-4|TRBJ1-2|NA
CASSHPDSLSYTF
TGTGCCAGCAGCCATCCCGACTCCCTCAGCTACACCTTC
>NA|TRBV6-6|TRBJ2-7|TRBD1
CASTGEGTGAYEQYF
TGTGCCAGCACCGGGGAGGGGACAGGGGCCTACGAGCAGTACTTC
>NA|TRBV7-9|TRBJ1-1|NA
CASSLLWGDPEAFF
TGTGCCAGCAGCTTATTGTGGGGGGACCCTGAAGCTTTCTTT
>once|TRBV11-2|TRBJ1-2|NA
CASSPGRTNYGYTF
TGTGCCAGCAGCCCAGGCCGGACTAACTATGGCTACACCTTC
>once|TRBV5-6|TRBJ2-4|NA
CASSWGVDLAKNIQYF
TGTGCCAGCAGCTGGGGGGTAGATCTAGCCAAAAACATTCAGTACTTC
>NA|TRBV25-1|TRBJ1-5|NA
CASSDQNQNQPQHF
TGTGCCAGCAGTGACCAGAACCAGAATCAGCCCCAGCATTTT
>NA|TRBV7-9|TRBJ2-5|TRBD1
CASSPLWTGGAETQYF
TGTGCCAGCAGCCCCCTATGGACAGGGGGGGCAGAGACCCAGTACTTC
>NA|TRBV11-2|TRBJ1-4|NA
CASSWGSLQLGEKLFF
TGTGCCAGCAGCTGGGGATCCCTACAACTAGGCGAAAAACTGTTTTTT
>NA|TRBV18|TRBJ2-7|TRBD1
CASSQEPLDRGHYEQYF
TGTGCCAGCTCCCAAGAACCGTTGGACAGGGGGCACTACGAGCAGTACTTC
>NA|TRBV5-4|TRBJ2-5|TRBD2
CASSLAPSGNQETQYF
TGTGCCAGCAGCTTGGCCCCTAGCGGTAACCAAGAGACCCAGTACTTC
>once|TRBV19|TRBJ2-3|NA
CASRSGRPDSTDTQYF
TGTGCCAGTAGATCAGGGCGGCCGGATAGCACAGATACGCAGTATTTT
>NA|TRBV29-1|TRBJ1-5|NA
CSVDGQGPRLMGSPQHF
TGCAGCGTTGATGGGCAGGGGCCGAGGTTGATGGGTTCTCCCCAGCATTTT
>NA|TRBV28|TRBJ1-2|NA
CASSLAQGYGYTF
TGTGCCAGCAGTTTAGCACAGGGATATGGCTACACCTTC
>NA|TRBV5-4|TRBJ2-3|TRBD2
CASSWTSGKGTDTQYF
TGTGCCAGCAGCTGGACTAGCGGGAAAGGCACAGATACGCAGTATTTT
>NA|TRBV19|TRBJ2-7|TRBD2
CASSIDGGSSYEQYF
TGTGCCAGTAGTATAGATGGCGGGAGCTCCTACGAGCAGTACTTC
>once|TRBV28|TRBJ2-2|NA
CASSLRTPGTGELFF
TGTGCCAGCAGTTTAAGGACCCCGGGAACCGGGGAGCTGTTTTTT
>NA|TRBV7-2|TRBJ1-1|NA
CASSLHGGNTEAFF
TGTGCCAGCAGCCTCCACGGAGGCAACACTGAAGCTTTCTTT
>NA|TRBV18|TRBJ2-2|TRBD2
CASSSRGLAGNTGELFF
TGTGCCAGCTCATCGAGAGGACTAGCGGGGAACACCGGGGAGCTGTTTTTT
>NA|TRBV9|TRBJ1-2|NA
CASSVGLHDGQIF
TGTGCCAGCAGCGTAGGCTTACATGATGGACAGATATTC
>NA|TRBV7-2|TRBJ2-3|NA
CASSLVQGADTQYF
TGTGCCAGCAGCTTAGTCCAGGGTGCAGATACGCAGTATTTT
>NA|TRBV2|TRBJ2-1|TRBD1
CASSNAGTAYNEQFF
TGTGCCAGCAGTAACGCCGGGACAGCATACAATGAGCAGTTCTTC
>once|TRBV11-2|TRBJ2-5|NA
CASSFSSIRGQETQYF
TGTGCCAGCAGCTTTTCGTCTATCAGAGGTCAAGAGACCCAGTACTTC
>NA|TRBV28|TRBJ2-7|TRBD1
CASKGPGQGVYEQYF
TGTGCCAGTAAAGGCCCGGGACAGGGTGTTTACGAGCAGTACTTC
>NA|TRBV5-1|TRBJ1-1|TRBD1
CASSLAGGLNTEAFF
TGCGCCAGCAGCTTGGCAGGGGGATTGAACACTGAAGCTTTCTTT
>many|TRBV2|TRBJ2-2|TRBD1
CAIATPGTENTGELFF
TGTGCCATTGCAACCCCCGGGACAGAAAACACCGGGGAGCTGTTTTTT
>few|TRBV7-2|TRBJ2-7|TRBD1
CASSAPGQGYYEQYF
TGTGCCAGCAGCGCACCGGGACAGGGGTATTACGAGCAGTACTTC
>once|TRBV10-1|TRBJ2-2|TRBD1
CASSAGTGGYSGELFF
TGCGCCAGCAGTGCGGGGACAGGGGGGTATTCCGGGGAGCTGTTTTTT
>NA|TRBV5-6|TRBJ2-3|NA
CASSLAWGEKGFVDTQYF
TGTGCCAGCAGCTTGGCATGGGGGGAGAAGGGTTTTGTTGATACGCAGTATTTT
>NA|TRBV9|TRBJ2-1|TRBD2
CASSSGNSGGSTVF
TGTGCCAGCAGCTCTGGTAATAGCGGGGGCTCTACGGTCTTC
>few|TRBV4-2|TRBJ2-7|NA
CASSQALLGTNVYEQYF
TGTGCCAGCAGCCAGGCCCTCTTAGGGACAAACGTCTACGAGCAGTACTTC
>NA|TRBV5-1|TRBJ1-4|NA
CASSFSLGLTNEKLFF
TGCGCCAGCAGCTTTAGTCTTGGGCTCACTAATGAAAAACTGTTTTTT
>NA|TRBV7-2|TRBJ1-2|NA
CASSLINYGYTF
TGTGCCAGCAGCTTAATAAACTATGGCTACACCTTC
>NA|TRBV13|TRBJ2-7|NA
CASAEREKEYEQYF
TGTGCCAGCGCGGAACGGGAGAAAGAATACGAGCAGTACTTC
>once|TRBV28|TRBJ2-2|NA
CASSLFSGGINTGELFF
TGTGCCAGCAGTTTATTCTCAGGGGGGATTAACACCGGGGAGCTGTTTTTT
>NA|TRBV10-3|TRBJ1-1|NA
CAISQGGTEAFF
TGTGCCATCAGTCAAGGGGGAACTGAAGCTTTCTTT
>NA|TRBV5-1|TRBJ1-3|TRBD1
CASSQTGGGNTIYF
TGCGCCAGCAGCCAGACAGGGGGTGGAAACACCATATATTTT
>NA|TRBV25-1|TRBJ2-3|NA
CASRGGGYTDTQYF
TGTGCCAGCAGAGGCGGGGGCTACACAGATACGCAGTATTTT
>NA|TRBV7-9|TRBJ2-7|NA
CASSPRGGLSYEQYF
TGTGCCAGCAGCCCTAGGGGGGGGCTCTCCTACGAGCAGTACTTC
>NA|TRBV13|TRBJ1-1|NA
CASSSDVPGTEAFF
TGTGCCAGCAGCTCGGACGTCCCGGGGACTGAAGCTTTCTTT